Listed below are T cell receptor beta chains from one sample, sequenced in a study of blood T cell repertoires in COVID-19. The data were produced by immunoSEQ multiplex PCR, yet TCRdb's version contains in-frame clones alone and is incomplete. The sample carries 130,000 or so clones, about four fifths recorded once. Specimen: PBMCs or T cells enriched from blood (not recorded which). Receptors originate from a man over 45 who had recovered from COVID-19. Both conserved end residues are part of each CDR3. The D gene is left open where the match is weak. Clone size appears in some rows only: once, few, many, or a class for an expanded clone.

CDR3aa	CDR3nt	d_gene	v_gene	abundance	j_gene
CATSRLRQIQETQYF	TGTGCCACCAGCAGACTTCGACAGATTCAAGAGACCCAGTACTTC	.	TRBV15	few	TRBJ2-5
CASSFSGGNTGELFF	TGCGCCAGCAGCTTTAGCGGGGGGAACACCGGGGAGCTGTTTTTT	TRBD2	TRBV5-1	many	TRBJ2-2
CASSSGTSGGYEQFF	TGTGCCAGCAGCTCCGGGACTAGCGGGGGTTATGAGCAGTTCTTC	TRBD2	TRBV5-4	.	TRBJ2-1
CASSQEGGGMYEQYF	TGTGCCAGCAGCCAAGAGGGCGGGGGGATGTACGAGCAGTACTTC	TRBD2	TRBV3-1/TRBV3-2	.	TRBJ2-7
CASSPGAVYGYTF	TGTGCCAGCAGCCCTGGAGCTGTCTATGGCTACACCTTC	.	TRBV14	.	TRBJ1-2
CASSLDRVVEKLFF	TGTGCCAGCTCACTGGACAGGGTCGTTGAAAAACTGTTTTTT	TRBD1	TRBV18	.	TRBJ1-4
CASSPRQGDGSYTF	TGTGCCAGCAGCCCCCGACAGGGGGACGGGAGCTACACCTTC	TRBD1	TRBV7-2	.	TRBJ1-2
CASSPPVPGLAGGPPYNEQFF	TGTGCCAGCTCACCACCAGTCCCGGGACTAGCGGGGGGGCCTCCATACAATGAGCAGTTCTTC	TRBD2	TRBV18	.	TRBJ2-1
CASSSPRGGRDTQYF	TGTGCCAGCAGCTCCCCTCGGGGGGGGCGAGATACGCAGTATTTT	TRBD2	TRBV7-2	.	TRBJ2-3
CASKTGGSYNSPLHF	TGTGCCAGCAAAACAGGGGGCTCCTATAATTCACCCCTCCACTTT	TRBD1	TRBV6-5	.	TRBJ1-6
CASSGDGQGGSPLHF	TGTGCCAGCAGCGGTGATGGACAGGGCGGTTCACCCCTCCACTTT	TRBD1	TRBV9	.	TRBJ1-6
CASSLVGTGDTGELFF	TGTGCCAGCAGCTTGGTCGGGACAGGGGACACCGGGGAGCTGTTTTTT	TRBD1	TRBV5-6	.	TRBJ2-2
CASSPQVAYGYTF	TGTGCCAGCAGCCCACAGGTGGCCTATGGCTACACCTTC	.	TRBV12-3/TRBV12-4	.	TRBJ1-2
CASSRGPQTGGVRETQYF	TGTGCCAGCAGCAGAGGTCCACAAACAGGGGGCGTCCGGGAGACCCAGTACTTC	.	TRBV21-1	.	TRBJ2-5
CASSQDGAGGYNEQFF	TGTGCCAGCAGCCAAGATGGGGCGGGGGGCTACAATGAGCAGTTCTTC	TRBD2	TRBV4-2	.	TRBJ2-1
CASSQDTNYGYTF	TGTGCCAGCAGCCAAGATACTAACTATGGCTACACCTTC	.	TRBV14	.	TRBJ1-2
CASSVDHLRYNEQFF	TGTGCCAGCAGCGTAGACCACCTCCGGTACAATGAGCAGTTCTTC	.	TRBV9	.	TRBJ2-1
CASSPLDRVNEQFF	TGTGCCAGCAGCCCCCTAGATCGAGTGAATGAGCAGTTCTTC	.	TRBV11-2	.	TRBJ2-1
CASSSTGSGNTIYF	TGTGCCAGCAGCAGTACAGGGTCCGGAAACACCATATATTTT	.	TRBV7-2	.	TRBJ1-3
CASSRQGNNYEQYF	TGTGCCAGCAGTCGGCAGGGTAATAACTACGAGCAGTACTTC	.	TRBV5-4	.	TRBJ2-7
CAISASVNRRNTEAFF	TGTGCCATCAGTGCTAGTGTCAACCGGAGGAACACTGAAGCTTTCTTT	.	TRBV10-3	.	TRBJ1-1
CASSRTSEADTQYF	TGTGCCAGCTCAAGGACTAGCGAGGCAGATACGCAGTATTTT	TRBD2	TRBV18	.	TRBJ2-3
CASSQDLPRKWTGRNEKLFF	TGTGCCAGCAGCCAAGATCTACCGCGTAAATGGACAGGGCGGAATGAAAAACTGTTTTTT	TRBD1	TRBV14	.	TRBJ1-4
CASSSSVNTEAFF	TGTGCCAGCAGCTCGTCAGTGAACACTGAAGCTTTCTTT	.	TRBV7-3	.	TRBJ1-1
CASSLGGSTEAFF	TGTGCCAGCAGCCTCGGGGGGAGCACTGAAGCTTTCTTT	.	TRBV9	.	TRBJ1-1
CASSPTGGGGEQYF	TGTGCCAGCAGCCCTACCGGGGGTGGGGGAGAGCAGTACTTC	.	TRBV7-3	once	TRBJ2-7
CASSQVLAAYYNEQFF	TGCGCCAGCAGCCAAGTGCTAGCGGCCTACTACAATGAGCAGTTCTTC	TRBD2	TRBV4-1	.	TRBJ2-1
CASRSTGGSSYNEQFF	TGTGCCAGCAGGTCTACCGGAGGGAGCTCCTACAATGAGCAGTTCTTC	.	TRBV7-3	few	TRBJ2-1
CASNSVGGNEQFF	TGTGCCAGCAACTCTGTTGGCGGCAATGAGCAGTTCTTC	.	TRBV2	.	TRBJ2-1
CAWSLQGPYGYTF	TGTGCCTGGAGTCTGCAGGGCCCATATGGCTACACCTTC	.	TRBV30	.	TRBJ1-2
CASSIWGGINQPQHF	TGTGCCAGTAGTATTTGGGGGGGGATCAATCAGCCCCAGCATTTT	.	TRBV19	.	TRBJ1-5
CASSLRQTGDGELFF	TGTGCCAGCAGCCTACGTCAGACTGGAGACGGGGAGCTGTTTTTT	.	TRBV3-1/TRBV3-2	.	TRBJ2-2
CASSTGRLGERAFF	TGCGCCAGCAGCACCGGTCGCCTTGGGGAGCGAGCTTTCTTT	.	TRBV4-1	.	TRBJ1-1